One T cell receptor (beta chain) is described in this entry. The table lists this clonotype with many counts. What antigen it recognizes has not been identified. It has no much larger one-base neighbor in the sample; base qualities were not kept. The data originate from a study of spatial heterogeneity in lung cancer (dated by TCRdb to the late 2010s). With regard to the full study: Beta-chain transcripts were consistently detected in greater numbers than alpha-chain transcripts, which likely reflects a higher abundance of beta-chain transcripts. Both alpha and beta chains were TCR-sequenced in a few hundred tumor regions, approximately 64 matched nontumor lung samples and over 55 PBMC samples obtained at surgery. The study linked features of the TCR repertoire to counts of nonsynonymous mutations, which were determined by whole-exome sequencing of tumor tissue. In the raw uncorrected reads, each unique combination of TCR and UMI appeared more than ten times on average. In non-small cell lung cancer, the study made a quantitative comparison of TCR alpha and beta repertoires among multiple tumor regions, matched nontumor lung and blood.

V ends up 4 bases short and J 4 bases short, with an unmatched junction base count of 2. From a lookup of the germline V gene, CDR1 and CDR2 are SQVTM and ANQGSEA. From the cysteine up to the phenylalanine, the CDR3 has a length of 14 residues. Only the CDR3 portion is preserved as DNA: 42 bases, with reading frame beginning at the first base. The paper as a whole reports these results and caveats: Additional single-cell paired TCR alpha and beta sequencing was considered necessary to confirm, at a functional level, the hypothesis that regional TCRs recognize regional mutations. Ubiquitous expanded tumor TCRs were detected in blood more often at tumor resection than at routine follow-up.

The time point label of this sample denotes: sample taken at primary tumor resection. The donors were more than 60 patients from the lung TRACERx cohort who had early-stage, untreated non-small cell lung cancer. Whole RNA extracted from tumor and nontumor lung tissue, or from cryopreserved PBMC samples, was used for TCR sequencing without cell sorting. Only patients with enough RNA available from two or more tumor regions were chosen for TCR sequencing. The method was 5' RACE. Sequencing instrument: NextSeq 500. In the TCR library protocol, a unique molecular identifier was attached to each TCR cDNA molecule so that PCR and sequencing errors could be corrected. The source study handled its data this way. Decombinator tools were used for TCR identification, UMI-based error correction and CDR3 extraction. TCRs above a frequency of 2 per 1,000, corresponding to the top 1% of the tumor frequency distribution, were defined as expanded. Each repertoire was subsampled 100 times to 5,000 TCRs, after which Renyi diversity was computed with the R vegan package. CDR3 similarity networks were built from amino acid triplet string-kernel similarity, with CDR3s being connected when pairwise similarity was above 0.82. The public reads were run again by TCRdb, first through fastp at Q25 and then through MiXCR, and only productive beta chains were kept. All rows with the same CDR3 protein become a single entry with the most common DNA and genes. TCRdb's processing, not the authors', yielded these V and J calls. A total of about 40,000 distinct CDR3 sequences appear in this sample, approximately 5.2% of them only once. The ten largest clones take up about 25% of the sample.

Sequenced here: PBMCs, sampled at surgery. The receptor's source is a female donor with early-stage non-small cell lung cancer. The sequence is built from TRBV29-1 and TRBJ2-2; the central 11 bases match TRBD1. The CDR3 here reads CSVGGTGGTGELFF. The nucleotides read TGCAGCGTTGGTGGGACAGGGGGCACCGGGGAGCTGTTTTTT.